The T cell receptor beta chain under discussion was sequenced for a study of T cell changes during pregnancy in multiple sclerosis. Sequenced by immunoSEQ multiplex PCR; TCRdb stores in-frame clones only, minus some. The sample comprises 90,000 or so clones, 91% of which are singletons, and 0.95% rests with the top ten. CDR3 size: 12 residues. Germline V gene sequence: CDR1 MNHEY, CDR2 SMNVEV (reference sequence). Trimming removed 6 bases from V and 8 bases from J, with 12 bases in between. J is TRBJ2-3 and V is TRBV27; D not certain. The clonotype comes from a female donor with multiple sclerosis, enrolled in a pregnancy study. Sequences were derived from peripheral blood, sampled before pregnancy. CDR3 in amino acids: CASSPTYGTQYF. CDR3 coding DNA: TGTGCCAGCAGCCCGACATATGGTACGCAGTATTTT.